This T cell receptor beta chain stems from a study of T cell changes during pregnancy in multiple sclerosis. The CDR3 length is 14 residues. With 3 bases clipped from V and 5 bases from J, the junction kept 4 bases outside the gene matches. Germline CDR1 is LNHDA and CDR2 is SQIVND (reference sequence). The table came from immunoSEQ multiplex PCR; TCRdb's copy has only in-frame clones and leaves some out. The sample includes some 96,000 clones, roughly 90% of them seen just once. The receptor comes from a female donor with multiple sclerosis, enrolled in a pregnancy study. This material consisted of peripheral blood, taken after pregnancy. The rearrangement links TRBV19 to TRBJ2-7; 10 bases are shared with TRBD1. For the CDR3, the DNA is TGTGCCAGTAGTATCGGGACAGGGGTCGACGAGCAGTACTTC. It codes for CASSIGTGVDEQYF.